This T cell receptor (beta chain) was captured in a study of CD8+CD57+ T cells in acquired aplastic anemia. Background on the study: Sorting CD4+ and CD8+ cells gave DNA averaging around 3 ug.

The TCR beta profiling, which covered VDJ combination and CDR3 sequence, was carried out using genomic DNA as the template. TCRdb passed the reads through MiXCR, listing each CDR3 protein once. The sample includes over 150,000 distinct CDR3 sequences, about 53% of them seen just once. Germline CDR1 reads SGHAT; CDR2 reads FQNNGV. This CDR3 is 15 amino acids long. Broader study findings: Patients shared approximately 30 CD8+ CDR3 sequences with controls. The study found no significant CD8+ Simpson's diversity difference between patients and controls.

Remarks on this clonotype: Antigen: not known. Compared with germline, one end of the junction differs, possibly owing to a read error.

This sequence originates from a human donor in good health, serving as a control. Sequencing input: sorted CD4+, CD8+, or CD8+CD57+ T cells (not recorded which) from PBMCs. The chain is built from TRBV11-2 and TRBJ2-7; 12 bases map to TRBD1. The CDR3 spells CASTLGTGGIYEQYF. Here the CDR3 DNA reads TGTGCCAGCACCTTAGGGACAGGGGGCATTTACGAGCAGTACTTC.